These 3 T cell receptor beta chains originate from one sample sequenced in a study of siplizumab effects on memory and regulatory T cells. Produced via immunoSEQ multiplex PCR; TCRdb's table is partial and in-frame only. This sample has tens of thousands of clones, with roughly 84% found just once. What was sequenced was naive CD8+ T cells sorted from blood. These receptor sequences come from a human donor in good health.

V usage is TRBV4-1 and J usage is TRBJ1-1, with a possible D match to TRBD1 (6 bases). V shed 4 bases and J shed 1 base, with 7 bases lying between them. Germline CDR1 reads MGHRA; CDR2 reads YSYEKL. This CDR3 has 13 residues. The CDR3 DNA sequence: TGCGCCAGCAGCCCACAGGGGAACACTGAAGCTTTCTTT. It yields the protein CASSPQGNTEAFF.

V is TRBV19 and J is TRBJ1-2, with no clear D. V shed 7 bases and J shed 1 base, with 16 bases lying between them. Germline V CDR1 and CDR2: LNHDA, SQIVND (reference sequence). The CDR3 covers 15 residues. The DNA of the CDR3 is TGTGCCAGTACCCCCTTAGGCGGTTTTAACTATGGCTACACCTTC. The encoded protein is CASTPLGGFNYGYTF.

The count of this clone is one. The chain links TRBV4-1 to TRBJ2-7; 8 bases align to TRBD1. V was pared by 1 base and J by 3 bases, with 5 bases of the junction left unmatched. The CDR3 spans 15 residues. Per the germline V gene, CDR1 is MGHRA and CDR2 is YSYEKL. The CDR3 is CASSQVAGTGYEQYF. CDR3 coding DNA: TGCGCCAGCAGCCAAGTGGCCGGGACAGGCTACGAGCAGTACTTC.